These 9 T cell receptor beta chains originate from one sample sequenced in a study. TCRdb analysed the RT-PCR reads with MiXCR anew, one entry per CDR3 protein. The sample has fewer than 800,000 distinct CDR3 sequences, about 14% seen once. Sequencing was done on a sample of memory CD4+ T cells from blood. The receptors originated from a female donor in good health, serving as a healthy control.

This clonotype occurred many times. This sequence joins TRBV5-1 and TRBJ2-1; 10 bases align to TRBD2. The V gene end was trimmed by 3 bases and the J gene end by 9 bases; junction bases not matched to a gene: 18. The V gene's germline CDR1 is SGHRS and CDR2 YFSETQ. This CDR3 region has 18 residues. In DNA, the CDR3 is TGCGCCAGCAGCTCCGCCGGTGGTAGCGGGAGGAGTCAGCTTGAGCAGTTCTTC. This codes for CASSSAGGSGRSQLEQFF.

The chain recombines TRBV9 with TRBJ2-3; 7 bases match TRBD1. CDR3 length equals 12 residues. The V and J ends lost 8 bases and 6 bases, in that order; junction bases with no gene match: 6. In germline, CDR1 is SGDLS, CDR2 YYNGEE. The CDR3 DNA sequence: TGTGCCAGTGAGGGGGCCCCGGATACGCAGTATTTT. As protein: CASEGAPDTQYF.

The rearrangement uses TRBV6-2 or TRBV6-3 and TRBJ1-3, with D possibly being TRBD1 (5 bases). With 11 bases removed from V and 0 bases from J, the gap between germline ends came to 11 bases. CDR1 and CDR2 (germline): MNHEY, SVGEGT. The CDR3 totals 13 residues. The DNA for the CDR3 is TGTGCCGGAGGGGAGAGCTCTGGAAACACCATATATTTT. It specifies CAGGESSGNTIYF.

The chain uses TRBV20-1 and TRBJ2-7, with 8 positions matching TRBD2. Germline loops: CDR1 DFQATT, CDR2 SNEGSKA (reference sequence). CDR3 length equals 15 residues. Trimming removed 6 bases from V and 1 base from J; junction bases left unmatched: 11. CDR3: CSASPGGGLSYEQYF. In DNA form, the CDR3 reads TGCAGTGCCTCCCCGGGGGGGGGTTTATCCTACGAGCAGTACTTC.

This sequence joins TRBV20-1 and TRBJ2-2, with TRBD1 as a possible D gene (5 bases). V lost 6 bases and J 8 bases, leaving 7 bases between the germline ends. CDR1 is DFQATT, CDR2 SNEGSKA, per germline (reference sequence). This CDR3 region has 10 residues. The DNA of the CDR3 is TGCAGTGCCAGGACAGGGGAGCTGTTTTTT. Its protein product is CSARTGELFF.

This clonotype was observed many times. The chain is built from TRBV29-1 and TRBJ2-5, with D perhaps matching TRBD1 (5 bases). CDR1 SQVTM and CDR2 ANQGSEA come from the germline V gene. V shed 4 bases and J shed 5 bases, with 14 bases lying between them. The CDR3 is made up of 13 amino acids. CDR3 DNA sequence: TGCAGCGTTGGCTCGGGCCCAGGGGAGACCCAGTACTTC. Amino acid sequence: CSVGSGPGETQYF.

This clonotype was observed a few times. The rearrangement uses TRBV20-1 and TRBJ2-1; 9 positions agree with TRBD2. J lost 0 bases, V lost 0 bases, and 6 bases had no gene match. Germline V gene lookup returns CDR1 DFQATT and CDR2 SNEGSKA (reference sequence). The CDR3 is 17 amino acids. The CDR3 loop is CSARDSQRGVSYNEQFF. The CDR3 nucleotides read TGCAGTGCTAGAGATTCTCAGCGGGGGGTCTCCTACAATGAGCAGTTCTTC.

In this sample, this clonotype turned up many times. The V and J genes are TRBV10-3 and TRBJ2-7, with TRBD2 identical over 8 bases. The CDR3 has 14 amino acids. The J segment lost 1 base and the V segment lost 4 bases, leaving 3 bases of the junction unmatched. Germline CDR1 and CDR2: ENHRY and SYGVKD. CDR3 coding DNA: TGTGCCATCAGTGTGACTAGCGCTTCCTACGAGCAGTACTTC. It yields the protein CAISVTSASYEQYF.

This clonotype was seen repeatedly, ten times or more. The chain combines TRBV20-1 with TRBJ2-1; 9 bases line up with TRBD2. Germline V gives CDR1 DFQATT, CDR2 SNEGSKA (reference sequence). This CDR3 has 17 residues. The junction had 6 bases not matched to a gene; V was cut back by 0 bases and J by 0 bases. In DNA form, the CDR3 reads TGCAGTGCTAGAGATACCAGCGGGAGGAGCTCCTACAATGAGCAGTTCTTC. It yields the protein CSARDTSGRSSYNEQFF.